This is a list of T cell receptor beta chains from one sample in a study of blood T cell repertoires in COVID-19. This table comes from immunoSEQ multiplex PCR, and its TCRdb copy is limited to in-frame clones, with some not included. Among under 250,000 clones listed, about 91% were seen once. Sequenced: peripheral blood. Every receptor here comes from a woman aged 30 to 39 with COVID-19, enrolled during active disease. CDR3s include the opening cysteine and the closing phenylalanine or tryptophan. The D gene is left open where the match is weak. Size tells how often a clone was seen (once, few, many) or the class of an expanded clone, and some rows leave it out.

D gene,J gene,CDR3 length,V gene,clone size,CDR3 DNA,CDR3 protein
-,TRBJ2-1,15,TRBV18,-,TGTGCCAGCTCACCATCCAGGGGCTCCTACAATGAGCAGTTCTTC,CASSPSRGSYNEQFF
TRBD2,TRBJ2-4,20,TRBV2,-,TGTGCCAGCAGTGAATCCTCTAGCGGGGGGGCCGGGGTAGCCAAAAACATTCAGTACTTC,CASSESSSGGAGVAKNIQYF
TRBD1,TRBJ1-6,15,TRBV3-1/TRBV3-2,few,TGTGCCAGCAGTCAATCAGGGGGCAACCGTTCACCCCTCCACTTT,CASSQSGGNRSPLHF
TRBD1,TRBJ1-2,13,TRBV14,-,TGTGCCAGCAGCCCTCAAGGGACAGGGGGCGCGACCTTC,CASSPQGTGGATF
-,TRBJ2-3,15,TRBV9,-,TGTGCCAGCAGCGTAGAGGGCAGGGGTACAGATACGCAGTATTTT,CASSVEGRGTDTQYF
TRBD1,TRBJ2-7,14,TRBV6-5,-,TGTGCCAGCAGGCTCGACAGGGCAGCCTACGAGCAGTACTTC,CASRLDRAAYEQYF
-,TRBJ1-2,14,TRBV29-1,few,TGCAGCGTTGAAAACAGGGAGCGGTCCTATGGCTACACCTTC,CSVENRERSYGYTF
-,TRBJ2-2,16,TRBV4-3,-,TGCGCCAGCAGCCACAGTACAGGGAGGAACACCGGGGAGCTGTTTTTT,CASSHSTGRNTGELFF
TRBD2,TRBJ2-4,19,TRBV4-3,-,TGCGCCAGCAGCCAAGAAAGGCAGCTAGCGGGACTAGCCAAAAACATTCAGTACTTC,CASSQERQLAGLAKNIQYF
-,TRBJ2-5,13,TRBV12-3/TRBV12-4,-,TGTGCCAGCAGTTTCCAGGGGCGGGAGACCCAGTACTTC,CASSFQGRETQYF
-,TRBJ2-3,15,TRBV6-6,-,TGTGCCAGCAGTACCGTGACAGAATTCACAGATACGCAGTATTTT,CASSTVTEFTDTQYF
TRBD2,TRBJ2-3,17,TRBV9,-,TGTGCCAGCAGCGTAGCGGGGACTAGCCCTAACACAGATACGCAGTATTTT,CASSVAGTSPNTDTQYF
-,TRBJ1-1,13,TRBV27,-,TGTGCCAGCAGTCAGAGGCTGAACACTGAAGCTTTCTTT,CASSQRLNTEAFF
-,TRBJ2-1,15,TRBV9,-,TGTGCCAGCAGCTCATCCGGGACTTTCTACAATGAGCAGTTCTTC,CASSSSGTFYNEQFF
-,TRBJ1-4,13,TRBV7-9,-,TGTGCCAGCAGCTCGCGCGGAGGGGAAAAACTGTTTTTT,CASSSRGGEKLFF
-,TRBJ1-2,13,TRBV7-9,-,TGTGCCAGCAAAGGGGATGTGAGCTATGGCTACACCTTC,CASKGDVSYGYTF
-,TRBJ1-2,12,TRBV18,-,TGTGCCAGCTCACCAGGGGAGGGTGGCTACACCTTC,CASSPGEGGYTF
TRBD2,TRBJ2-3,14,TRBV2,once,TGTGCCAGCAGTGTAGCTAGCGGTGTAGATACGCAGTATTTT,CASSVASGVDTQYF
-,TRBJ1-2,15,TRBV7-2,few,TGTGCCAGCAGCTTAGGTTACGGGTTACGTTATGGCTACACCTTC,CASSLGYGLRYGYTF
-,TRBJ1-5,17,TRBV2,-,TGTGCCAGCAGTCTCCTGAGGGGTGGGACAAGGAATCAGCCCCAGCATTTT,CASSLLRGGTRNQPQHF
-,TRBJ2-1,15,TRBV19,-,TGTGCCAGTAGTATTCTGGCGACTGACTACAATGAGCAGTTCTTC,CASSILATDYNEQFF
TRBD1,TRBJ1-2,13,TRBV6-2/TRBV6-3,-,TGTGCCAGCAGTGTTCGGACAGGGGATGGCTACACCTTC,CASSVRTGDGYTF
-,TRBJ1-1,15,TRBV1,-,TGCACCAGCAGCCAAGAGTTGACAGGGGTTCGTGAAGCTTTCTTT,CTSSQELTGVREAFF
TRBD1,TRBJ1-6,18,TRBV7-9,-,TGTGCCAGCACCACAGGGTTATGGGACAGGGCTGATAATTCACCCCTCCACTTT,CASTTGLWDRADNSPLHF
-,TRBJ1-1,16,TRBV6-6,once,TGTGCCAGCAGTTACCGTCGTCCAGGGGATGGCACTGAAGCTTTCTTT,CASSYRRPGDGTEAFF
TRBD1,TRBJ1-1,16,TRBV6-2/TRBV6-3,few,TGTGCCAGCAGCCTAAGACAGGGGATGATGAACACTGAAGCTTTCTTT,CASSLRQGMMNTEAFF
-,TRBJ1-1,11,TRBV9,-,TGTGCCAGCATTTCAGGCACTGAAGCTTTCTTT,CASISGTEAFF
-,TRBJ2-2,13,TRBV6-6,-,TGTGCCAGCAGCCTCACGGGGACCGGGGAGCTGTTTTTT,CASSLTGTGELFF
TRBD1,TRBJ2-5,13,TRBV29-1,-,TGCAGCGTTCGGACAGGGGGCCAAGAGACCCAGTACTTC,CSVRTGGQETQYF
TRBD2,TRBJ2-5,16,TRBV18,-,TGTGCCAGCTCAGGGAACCTTCTAGCGGGGGAAGAGACCCAGTACTTC,CASSGNLLAGEETQYF
-,TRBJ2-7,17,TRBV7-8,once,TGTGCCAGCAGCTTGGCTGTGCGGGGTGCATTGGCCTACGAGCAGTACTTC,CASSLAVRGALAYEQYF
TRBD1,TRBJ1-2,13,TRBV6-5,-,TGTGCCAGCAGGAGACAGGGAAACTATGGCTACACCTTC,CASRRQGNYGYTF
-,TRBJ2-7,14,TRBV11-1,-,TGTGCCAGCAGCTTAGTAGGGGGAGCCTACGAGCAGTACTTC,CASSLVGGAYEQYF
-,TRBJ1-2,14,TRBV7-8,-,TGTGCCAGCAGCTCCGGTCGGGGGGGGACTGGCTACACCTTC,CASSSGRGGTGYTF
-,TRBJ2-1,9,TRBV9,-,TGTGCGTCTGGCAGTGAGCAGTTCTTC,CASGSEQFF
TRBD1,TRBJ1-5,15,TRBV7-8,-,TGTGCCAGCAGCTTAGGAGCAGGGGGCCATCAGCCCCAGCATTTT,CASSLGAGGHQPQHF